This entry concerns a single TCR beta chain. This CDR3 is built from 14 residues. CDR1 is SGHTA and CDR2 is FQGNSA in the germline V gene. Between the trimmed V and J ends, which lost 5 bases and 3 bases, there was a span of 13 bases. Combining a sample-barcoded 5' primer with a J-beta primer mix, a second PCR ran for roughly 6 to 11 cycles. TCRdb fed the 5' RACE reads into MiXCR, producing one record per CDR3 protein. The sample lists 1,800,000 or so distinct CDR3 sequences; about two fifths were seen once. These data originate in a study of blood T cells in healthy people across ages. This TCR came from a human donor in good health. The sequencing sample was made of blood. The chain recombines TRBV7-2 with TRBJ2-5; TRBD2 might be the D (5 bases). CDR3 amino acids: CASSPNTGKETQYF. The CDR3 bases are TGTGCCAGCAGCCCCAATACCGGGAAAGAGACCCAGTACTTC.